One and the same sample provided the 3 T cell receptor beta chains below, sequenced in a study of blood T cells in healthy people across ages. The authors ran a second PCR of about 6 to 11 cycles using a sample-barcoded 5' primer and a J-beta primer mix. TCRdb called the 5' RACE reads again in MiXCR, with one record for every CDR3 protein. The repertoire holds over 700,000 distinct CDR3 sequences, about 53% seen once, with around 40% in the top ten. What was sequenced was blood. The receptors were sampled from a man older than 75 in good health.

This clonotype was observed a few times. The rearrangement uses TRBV9 and TRBJ2-1; 9 positions agree with TRBD2. CDR3 length equals 15 residues. J gave up 1 base and V 5 bases, and 4 bases lay outside the gene matches. Germline lookup yields CDR1 SGDLS and CDR2 YYNGEE. CDR3 residues: CASSALAGSYNEQFF. In nucleotides, the CDR3 is TGTGCCAGCAGTGCTCTAGCGGGATCCTACAATGAGCAGTTCTTC.

The chain combines TRBV7-9 with TRBJ2-4; 11 positions match TRBD1. The J call may be incorrect, as the DNA end agrees better with TRBJ2-7. This CDR3 has 16 amino acids. Looked up from germline, CDR1 is SEHNR and CDR2 is FQNEAQ (reference sequence). The CDR3 bases are TGTGCCAGCAGCTTATTGGGGACAGGGGGAAGCTACGAGCAGTACTTC. Its protein is CASSLLGTGGSYEQYF.

The CDR3 reads CASSHLDSVQEKLFF. The CDR3 nucleotides read TGTGCCAGCAGCCACTTGGACAGCGTGCAAGAAAAACTGTTTTTT. The chain couples TRBV4-2 to TRBJ1-4, with TRBD1 as a possible D gene (6 bases). The CDR3 contains 15 residues. Germline V gene sequence: CDR1 LGHNA, CDR2 YNFKEQ. V was pared by 3 bases and J by 8 bases, with 16 bases between.